These 10 T cell receptor beta chains originate from one sample sequenced in a study of post-analysis software for immune sequencing data. Whole-study results and caveats: Included in a set of four or five TRBV segments more frequent in patients than controls were TRBV5-6, TRBV5-1 and TRBV20-1.

Unique molecular identifiers were carried by the TCR beta cDNA libraries. A single record per CDR3 protein comes from TCRdb applying MiXCR to the PCR reads. Seen here are about 500,000 distinct CDR3 sequences, around 40% observed once, and the top ten hold roughly an eighth. These receptors' targets are unknown. The source material was blood. The receptors were sampled from a girl aged 10 to 17 with multiple sclerosis.

In nucleotides, the CDR3 is TGCAGTGCTAGAGATGGTTCCGGACTAGCGGGCCCAACAGATACGCAGTATTTT. The encoded protein is CSARDGSGLAGPTDTQYF. The J gene is TRBJ2-3, the V gene TRBV20-1; 11 nucleotides align to TRBD2. Trimming removed 0 bases from V and 3 bases from J; junction bases left unmatched: 11. The CDR3 is made up of 18 amino acids. Germline values: CDR1 DFQATT, CDR2 SNEGSKA (reference sequence).

The V and J genes are TRBV28 and TRBJ1-2; D is unclear. The V end was cut by 4 bases, the J end by 5 bases, with 5 bases between. The CDR3 has 11 amino acids. CDR1 and CDR2 from the germline V gene are MDHEN and SYDVKM. This CDR3 is CASSSVYGYTF. The CDR3 DNA sequence: TGTGCCAGCAGTTCCGTTTATGGCTACACCTTC.

This chain joins TRBV4-2 and TRBJ2-3; TRBD2 matches at 8 bases. V was pared by 0 bases and J by 4 bases, with 12 bases of the junction left unmatched. From germline, CDR1 is LGHNA and CDR2 YNFKEQ. CDR3 length: 18 amino acids. The CDR3 DNA follows: TGTGCCAGCAGCCAAGATCGATTGGCCAGCGGGAGTTCAGATACGCAGTATTTT. Amino acids: CASSQDRLASGSSDTQYF.

The V gene is TRBV27, the J gene TRBJ2-1, with 8 bases lining up with TRBD2. In germline, CDR1 is MNHEY, CDR2 SMNVEV (reference sequence). The CDR3 covers 16 residues. The V segment lost 1 base and the J segment 6 bases; nucleotides outside the gene matches: 8. The CDR3 region is CASSLYRGLGGNEQFF. CDR3 in DNA: TGTGCCAGCAGTTTATATAGGGGACTAGGCGGCAATGAGCAGTTCTTC.

This clonotype was picked up a small number of times. This sequence joins TRBV6-5 and TRBJ2-5; D is ambiguous. Gene TRBJ2-7 matches the end of the DNA better, so the J call may be wrong. There are 15 residues in the CDR3. CDR1 and CDR2 (germline): MNHEY, SVGAGI. CDR3 DNA sequence: TGTGCCAGCAGTTACTCTTGGACGCCATTTTACGAGCAGTACTTC. This codes for CASSYSWTPFYEQYF.

The chain carries TRBV7-2 and TRBJ2-3; TRBD1 might be the D (5 bases). CDR3 length: 17 amino acids. Per germline, CDR1 SGHTA and CDR2 FQGNSA. Trimming took 1 base from V and 6 from J, leaving 20 bases between them. CDR3 region: CASSLVFRVNILDTQYF. In DNA form, the CDR3 reads TGTGCCAGCAGCTTAGTCTTCAGGGTGAATATACTGGATACGCAGTATTTT.

This chain links TRBV4-3 with TRBJ2-1; D possibly corresponds to TRBD1 (6 bases). This CDR3 is 16 amino acids long. Germline CDR1 reads LGHNA; CDR2 reads YSLEER. V lost 1 base and J lost 3, with 13 bases in between. CDR3 sequence: CASSQVVGQFYNEQFF. Written as DNA, the CDR3 is TGCGCCAGCAGCCAAGTAGTCGGACAGTTCTACAATGAGCAGTTCTTC.

The gene calls are TRBV20-1 and TRBJ2-6, with 7 bases fitting TRBD1. Germline CDR1 and CDR2: DFQATT and SNEGSKA (reference sequence). The V and J ends lost 5 bases and 3 bases, in that order; junction bases with no gene match: 13. This CDR3 spans 17 amino acids. DNA of the CDR3: TGCAGTGCTCTGGACAGGCGTACCTTCGGTGGGGCCAACGTCCTGACTTTC. This codes for CSALDRRTFGGANVLTF.

This clonotype occurred a few times. The gene calls are TRBV6-5 and TRBJ1-5, with D uncertain. Trimming removed 2 bases at V and 4 bases at J, with 9 bases between. CDR1 MNHEY and CDR2 SVGAGI come from the germline V gene. The CDR3 is made up of 14 amino acids. CDR3 coding DNA: TGTGCCAGCAGTTACGAGGTGGGAAATCAGCCCCAGCATTTT. Translating it yields CASSYEVGNQPQHF.

This chain uses TRBV15 with TRBJ2-7; 16 positions agree with TRBD2. Trimming removed 6 bases from V and 2 bases from J; junction bases left unmatched: 7. The CDR3 runs to 17 residues. The germline V gene encodes CDR1 LNHNV and CDR2 YYDKDF (reference sequence). Here the CDR3 reads CATRPGLAGGLTYEQYF. Written as DNA, the CDR3 is TGTGCCACCAGACCGGGACTAGCGGGAGGGCTAACCTACGAGCAGTACTTC.